This T cell receptor beta chain is drawn from a study of cytomegalovirus exposure and HLA in healthy donors. The PCR was carried out with 60 Vbeta primers and 13 Jbeta primers. Method: immunoSEQ multiplex PCR; TCRdb's copy keeps in-frame clones and lacks some. The sample totals fewer than 85,000 clones. The germline V and J ends were trimmed by 4 bases and 3 bases, with 13 bases remaining between them. The CDR3 is made up of 14 amino acids. Germline V gene sequence: CDR1 SGHAT, CDR2 FQDESV (reference sequence). This TCR came from a middle-aged woman in good health and CMV-seropositive. The material sequenced was PBMCs. The V gene is TRBV11-1, the J gene TRBJ2-7; TRBD1 might be the D (5 bases). The chain's CDR3 is CASSSPPGHYEQYF. The CDR3 bases are TGTGCCAGCAGCTCCCCCCCCGGACACTACGAGCAGTACTTC.